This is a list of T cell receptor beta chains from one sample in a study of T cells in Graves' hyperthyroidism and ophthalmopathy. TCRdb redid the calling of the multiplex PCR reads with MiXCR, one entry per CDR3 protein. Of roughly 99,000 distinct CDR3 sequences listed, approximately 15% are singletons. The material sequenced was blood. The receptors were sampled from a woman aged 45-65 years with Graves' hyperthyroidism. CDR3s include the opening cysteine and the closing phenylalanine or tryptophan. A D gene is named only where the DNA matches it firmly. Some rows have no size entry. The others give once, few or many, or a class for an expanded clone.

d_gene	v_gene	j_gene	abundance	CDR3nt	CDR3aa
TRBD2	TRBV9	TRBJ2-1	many	TGTGCCAGCAGCGTATCTGCGGGGGGGGGAACCTACAATGAGCAGTTCTTC	CASSVSAGGGTYNEQFF
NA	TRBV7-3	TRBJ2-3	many	TGTGCCAGCAGCTTCCCCAGTGGAACGCAGTATTTT	CASSFPSGTQYF
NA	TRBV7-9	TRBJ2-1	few	TGTGCCAGCAGCCCACGTCCCGGGACGGTAGACTCCTACAATGAGCAGTTCTTC	CASSPRPGTVDSYNEQFF
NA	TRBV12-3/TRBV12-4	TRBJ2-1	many	TGTGCCAGCAGTTTACTATCGGGAGTTGATGAGCAGTTCTTC	CASSLLSGVDEQFF
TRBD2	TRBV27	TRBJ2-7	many	TGTGCCAGCAGTTCCCGGGTGACTAGCGGGAGTTTATGGGGCGAGCAGTACTTC	CASSSRVTSGSLWGEQYF
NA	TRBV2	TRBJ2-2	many	TGTGCCAGCAGTGATACAGGGGGGGCCGGGGAGCTGTTTTTT	CASSDTGGAGELFF
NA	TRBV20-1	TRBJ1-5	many	TGCAGTGCAGGGAGTGGGAATCAGCCCCAGCATTTT	CSAGSGNQPQHF
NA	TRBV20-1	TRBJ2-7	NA	TGCAGTGCTAGAGATCGGGTGGGAGCTTCCCACGAGCAGTACTTC	CSARDRVGASHEQYF
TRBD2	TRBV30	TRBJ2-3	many	TGTGCCTGGAGTGTACATCGAGGGGCGGGGGCAGATACGCAGTATTTT	CAWSVHRGAGADTQYF
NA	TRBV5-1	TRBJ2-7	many	TGCGCCAGCAGCGAAGGACAGAACTACGAGCAGTACTTC	CASSEGQNYEQYF
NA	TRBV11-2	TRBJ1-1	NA	TGTGCCAGCACCAAGGCCGGGGCTAACACTGAAGCTTTCTTT	CASTKAGANTEAFF
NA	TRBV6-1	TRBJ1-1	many	TGTGCCAGCAGTGAAGTTCTGGGGTCGAACACTGAAGCTTTCTTT	CASSEVLGSNTEAFF
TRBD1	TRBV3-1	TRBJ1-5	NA	TGTGCCAGCAGCTCCGGGACAGCAAGCAATCAGCCCCAGCATTTT	CASSSGTASNQPQHF
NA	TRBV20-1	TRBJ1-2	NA	TGCAGTGCTTTAGGAGAGGGAGTCGATCTTAGCTATGGCTACACCTTC	CSALGEGVDLSYGYTF
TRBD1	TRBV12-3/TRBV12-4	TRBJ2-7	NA	TGTGCCAGCAGCCCACACCGGGACAGGGACTACGAGCAGTACTTC	CASSPHRDRDYEQYF
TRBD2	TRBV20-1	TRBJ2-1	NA	TGCAGTGCTAGAATCGGGAGGAATGAGCAGTTCTTC	CSARIGRNEQFF
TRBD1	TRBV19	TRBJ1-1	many	TGTGCCAGTAGTATCGGACAGGGGAACACTGAAGCTTTCTTT	CASSIGQGNTEAFF
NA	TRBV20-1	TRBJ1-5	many	TGCAGTGCTAGGCCTCGGCAGAGGAGGGGGGGGAGTCAGCCCCAGCATTTT	CSARPRQRRGGSQPQHF
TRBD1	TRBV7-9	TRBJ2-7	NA	TGTGCCAGCAGCTTAGCGGACAGGGTATCCGAGCAGTACTTC	CASSLADRVSEQYF
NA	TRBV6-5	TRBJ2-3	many	TGTGCCAGCAGTTACTCGATGGGGGTAATTCTTACAGATACGCAGTATTTT	CASSYSMGVILTDTQYF
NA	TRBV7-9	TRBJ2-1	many	TGTGCCAGCCGGACGGGTGAGCAGTTCTTC	CASRTGEQFF
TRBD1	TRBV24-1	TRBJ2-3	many	TGTGCCACCAGTGACCCCGCCGGGACAGGGCAAGATACGCAGTATTTT	CATSDPAGTGQDTQYF
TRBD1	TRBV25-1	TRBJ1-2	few	TGTGCCAGCAGTGATACAAACAGGGGCTCCTATGGCTACACCTTC	CASSDTNRGSYGYTF
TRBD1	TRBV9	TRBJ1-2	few	TGTGCCAGCAGCACGGGACAGGGAGATGGCTACACCTTC	CASSTGQGDGYTF
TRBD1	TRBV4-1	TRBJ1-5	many	TGCGCCAGCAGCCCGCTGGGGACAGGGCGCCGATTAAATCAGCCCCAGCATTTT	CASSPLGTGRRLNQPQHF
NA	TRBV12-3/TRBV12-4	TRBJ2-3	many	TGTGCCAGCAGCCAACACACAGATACGCAGTATTTT	CASSQHTDTQYF
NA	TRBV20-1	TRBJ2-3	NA	TGCAGTGCTAGAAAACAACAGGGGGGGGCGAGGACAGATACGCAGTATTTT	CSARKQQGGARTDTQYF
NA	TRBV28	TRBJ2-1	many	TGTGCCAGCAGTCCCGGTAGCCTCAGCTCCTACAATGAGCAGTTCTTC	CASSPGSLSSYNEQFF
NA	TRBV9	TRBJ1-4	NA	TGTGCCAGCAGCGTAGGAATTAATGAAAAACTGTTTTTT	CASSVGINEKLFF
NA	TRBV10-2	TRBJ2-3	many	TGCGCCAGCAGTGACCCGGGCTCTGCTAGCACAGATACGCAGTATTTT	CASSDPGSASTDTQYF
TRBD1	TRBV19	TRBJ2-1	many	TGTGCCAGTAGTATCAGAGGGGGCCGTCGCTACAATGAGCAGTTCTTC	CASSIRGGRRYNEQFF
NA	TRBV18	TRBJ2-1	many	TGTGCCAGCTCACCTATGGCAGGGGAGGTCGACAATGAGCAGTTCTTC	CASSPMAGEVDNEQFF
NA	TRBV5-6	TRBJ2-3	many	TGTGCCAGCAGCTTGTTTCGGGATTTCGGGCATACGCAGTATTTT	CASSLFRDFGHTQYF
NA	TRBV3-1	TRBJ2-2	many	TGTGCCAGCAGCCAAGGTTGGGCCGGGGAGCTGTTTTTT	CASSQGWAGELFF
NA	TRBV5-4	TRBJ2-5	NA	TGTGCCTACTCTGGGGAGACCCAGTACTTC	CAYSGETQYF
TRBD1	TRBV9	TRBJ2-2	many	TGTGCCAGCAGCGAACCGGGACAGGGGATGACCGGGGAGCTGTTTTTT	CASSEPGQGMTGELFF
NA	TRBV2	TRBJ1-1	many	TGTGCCAGCAGTGAGACAGAAATGAACACTGAAGCTTTCTTT	CASSETEMNTEAFF
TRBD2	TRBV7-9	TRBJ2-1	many	TGTGCCAGCAGCTTGACTAGCAGGTACAATGAGCAGTTCTTC	CASSLTSRYNEQFF
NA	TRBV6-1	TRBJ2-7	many	TGTGCCAGCAGTGAAGTGGGGACTCTGGAGCAGTACTTC	CASSEVGTLEQYF
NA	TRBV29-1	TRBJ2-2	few	TGCAGCGTTGCGATTTACTTGGACACCGGGGAGCTGTTTTTT	CSVAIYLDTGELFF
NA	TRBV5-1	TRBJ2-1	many	TGCGCCAGCAGCTTAGGGGGGGGCGACTACAATGAGCAGTTCTTC	CASSLGGGDYNEQFF
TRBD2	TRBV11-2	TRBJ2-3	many	TGTGCCAGCAGCTTAGGCCTAGCGGGGAGCACAGATACGCAGTATTTT	CASSLGLAGSTDTQYF
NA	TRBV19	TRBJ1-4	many	TGTGCCAGTAGTATTGAGGGTGGCGAAAAACTGTTTTTT	CASSIEGGEKLFF
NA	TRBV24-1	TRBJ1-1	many	TGTGCCACCAGTGATAGTAGGGGAATGAACACTGAAGCTTTCTTT	CATSDSRGMNTEAFF
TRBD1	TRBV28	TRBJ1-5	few	TGTGCCAGCAGACTCACAGGGGTTCAGCCCCAGCATTTT	CASRLTGVQPQHF
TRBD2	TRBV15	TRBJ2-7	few	TGTGCCACCAGCAGAGATACGACTAGCGGGATTCCCTACGAGCAGTACTTC	CATSRDTTSGIPYEQYF
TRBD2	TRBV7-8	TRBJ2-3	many	TGTGCCAGCAGCTCCGCGCCGGGACTAGCGGGGAGCACAGATACGCAGTATTTT	CASSSAPGLAGSTDTQYF
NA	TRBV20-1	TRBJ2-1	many	TGCAGTGCTAGAAGGGGAGGCTTCCCAGAGCAGTTCTTC	CSARRGGFPEQFF
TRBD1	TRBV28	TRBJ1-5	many	TGTGCCAGCAGCAGGGGGAATCAGCCCCAGCATTTT	CASSRGNQPQHF
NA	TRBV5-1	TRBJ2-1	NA	TGCGCCAGCAGCTTGGTTCTAGGCCACAATGAGCAGTTCTTC	CASSLVLGHNEQFF
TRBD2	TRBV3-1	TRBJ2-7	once	TGTGCCAGCAGCCAAAAGGCGGGAGGGCCTGGGGGCGAGCAGTACTTC	CASSQKAGGPGGEQYF
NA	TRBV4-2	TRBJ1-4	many	TGTGCCAGCAGCCAAGATAATGAAAAACTGTTTTTT	CASSQDNEKLFF
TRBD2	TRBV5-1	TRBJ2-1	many	TGCGCCAGCAGCTTGGTCCTAGCGGGAGGATCAGGTGAGCAGTTCTTC	CASSLVLAGGSGEQFF
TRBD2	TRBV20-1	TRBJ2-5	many	TGCAGTGCCCCCTGGGCTAGCGGTCCTGGGACCCAGTACTTC	CSAPWASGPGTQYF
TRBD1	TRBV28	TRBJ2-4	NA	TGTGCCAGCAGTTTTTTCACCACAGGGGCCATCACCCCAAACATTCAGTACTTC	CASSFFTTGAITPNIQYF
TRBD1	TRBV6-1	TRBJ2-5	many	TGTGCCAGCAGTCGACAGGTGTTGACAGGGGAGACCCAGTACTTC	CASSRQVLTGETQYF
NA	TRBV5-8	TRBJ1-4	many	TGTGCCAGCAGCCCCAGACAGGTCAGAGTGGAAAAACTGTTTTTT	CASSPRQVRVEKLFF
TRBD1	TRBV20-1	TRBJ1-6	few	TGCAGTGCTAGAGTGGAGGGGGCGGCCTATAATTCACCCCTCCACTTT	CSARVEGAAYNSPLHF
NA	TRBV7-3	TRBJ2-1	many	TGTGCCAGCAGCTCAGGGGCAGGGAGTATCAGTGAGCAGTTCTTC	CASSSGAGSISEQFF
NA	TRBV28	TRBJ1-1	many	TGTGCCAGCGGATACTACAAAGCTTTCTTT	CASGYYKAFF